This T cell receptor (beta chain) was captured in a study of response to subunit inactivated influenza vaccine (dated by TCRdb to the late 2010s). About the full investigation: The study used deep quantitative T cell receptor repertoire profiling to track responses to a trivalent subunit inactivated influenza vaccine.

On this clonotype itself: Its antigen remains undetermined. No qualities accompany the bases; no much larger clone lies one base away.

The germline V gene provides CDR1 SGHTA and CDR2 FQGNSA. The CDR3 spans 13 residues, from the cysteine through the phenylalanine. Only the CDR3 DNA stays, 39 bases, in frame from base 1. V and J are truncated by 8 bases and 0 bases respectively, leaving an intervening sequence of 10 bases. Libraries were prepared through RT-PCR. Sequenced using an Illumina HiSeq 2500. The public sequencing data were trimmed at Q25 with fastp and processed into clonotypes with MiXCR by TCRdb, which kept only in-frame beta chains. Each entry is one CDR3 protein sequence, shown with its most common DNA and genes. This sample has about 520,000 distinct CDR3 sequences in its table, and roughly 7.9% of those were observed once. Around 14% of the sample rests with the top ten. Overall study outcomes, separate from this receptor: According to the authors, only a limited number of new T cells may be recruited by each seasonal influenza vaccination.

This sequence was found in a man between 50 and 70 years old who received an inactivated influenza vaccine. Donor details come from another sample of the same person, matched by shared clones. This specimen consisted of PBMCs from blood, obtained approximately 25 months after vaccination. The chain links TRBV7-2 with TRBJ1-1; the D gene assignment is ambiguous. The sequenced DNA is TGTGCCAGCCGACGACACCTGAACACTGAAGCTTTCTTT. Translated, it reads CASRRHLNTEAFF.